What follows are 13 T cell receptor beta chains derived from one specimen sequenced in a study of early T cells in non-severe SARS-CoV-2 infection. TCRdb reprocessed the 5' RACE reads via MiXCR and lists one record per CDR3 protein. The top ten hold less than 12% of the sample, which has some 51,000 distinct CDR3 sequences, under 15% seen once. The sample here was whole blood, taken at baseline. The source of these receptors is an adult who was a healthcare worker with PCR-confirmed SARS-CoV-2 infection or an uninfected control (not recorded which).

This chain uses TRBV28 with TRBJ2-1; 15 bases are shared with TRBD2. The J segment lost 4 bases and the V segment lost 10 bases, leaving 5 bases of the junction unmatched. Germline CDR1 is MDHEN and CDR2 is SYDVKM. The CDR3 has 15 amino acids. The CDR3 loop is CAIGLAGGPYNEQFF. CDR3 in DNA: TGTGCCATAGGACTAGCGGGAGGGCCGTACAATGAGCAGTTCTTC. Together with reference TRBV28 and TRBJ2-1, the CDR3 gives the full variable domain: DVKVTQSSRYLVKRTGEKVFLECVQDMDHENMFWYRQDPGLGLRLIYFSYDVKMKEKGDIPEGYSVSREKKERFSLILESASTNQTSMYLCAIGLAGGPYNEQFFGPGTRLTVL.

The V and J genes are TRBV29-1 and TRBJ2-7; weak D call: TRBD2 (7 bases). This CDR3 comprises 12 residues. Trimming shortened V by 3 bases and J by 6 bases, and 12 bases separated the two germline ends. Germline V gives CDR1 SQVTM, CDR2 ANQGSEA. In DNA, the CDR3 is TGCAGCGTTGATAGGGAGGGGGGCGAGCAGTACTTC. Its translation is CSVDREGGEQYF.

There are a few counts of this clonotype. This chain connects TRBV5-1 to TRBJ2-1; TRBD2 is a possible D gene (5 bases). This CDR3 has 16 amino acids. V was shortened by 0 bases and J by 1 base, with 11 bases between the two germline ends. Germline CDR1 reads SGHRS; CDR2 reads YFSETQ. The chain's CDR3 is CASSLERAVSYNEQFF. For the CDR3, the DNA is TGCGCCAGCAGCTTGGAGAGGGCGGTGTCCTACAATGAGCAGTTCTTC.

This clonotype was seen ten or more times. The V and J genes are TRBV5-1 and TRBJ1-2, with D unclear. Germline V gene lookup returns CDR1 SGHRS and CDR2 YFSETQ. The CDR3 consists of 13 residues. V lost 4 bases and J lost 0, with 7 bases in between. This CDR3 reads CASSPTPNYGYTF. CDR3 DNA sequence: TGCGCCAGCAGCCCGACACCTAACTATGGCTACACCTTC.

The table lists this clonotype with a few counts. V and J are TRBV7-2 and TRBJ1-1, with D perhaps matching TRBD1 (6 bases). Germline CDR1 and CDR2: SGHTA and FQGNSA. The CDR3 covers 14 residues. The V gene lost 3 bases and the J gene lost 6 bases, with 14 bases spanning the gap. This CDR3 reads CASSFIRGRAEAFF. The CDR3 DNA reads TGTGCCAGCAGCTTCATCAGGGGACGGGCTGAAGCTTTCTTT.

This clonotype was found a few times. J is TRBJ2-7 and V is TRBV18, with D perhaps TRBD1 or TRBD2 (6 bases each). The CDR3 extends over 13 amino acids. The V end was cut by 3 bases, the J end by 6 bases, with 12 bases between. Germline-derived CDR1 and CDR2 are KGHSH and LQKENI. The CDR3 sequence: CASSPAGGGEQYF. The DNA for the CDR3 is TGTGCCAGCTCACCGGCTGGAGGGGGCGAGCAGTACTTC.

This clonotype is judged medium-sized. The rearrangement uses TRBV5-1 and TRBJ1-1; tentative D call: TRBD1 (6 bases). The CDR3 runs to 16 residues. The V end lost 6 bases, the J end lost 2 bases, and 20 bases lay between the germline ends. The germline CDR1 and CDR2 sequences are SGHRS and YFSETQ. CDR3: CASTHSVRGVNTEAFF. In nucleotides, the CDR3 is TGCGCCAGCACTCACTCCGTCAGGGGCGTCAACACTGAAGCTTTCTTT. Supplemented by reference TRBV5-1 and TRBJ1-1, the full variable domain reads KAGVTQTPRYLIKTRGQQVTLSCSPISGHRSVSWYQQTPGQGLQFLFEYFSETQRNKGNFPGRFSGRQFSNSRSEMNVSTLELGDSALYLCASTHSVRGVNTEAFFGQGTRLTVV.

In this sample, this clonotype turned up many times. The chain recombines TRBV3-1 with TRBJ2-1; D possibly uses TRBD1 or TRBD2 (5 bases each). In germline, CDR1 is LGHDT, CDR2 YNNKEL (reference sequence). The CDR3 consists of 16 residues. Trimming took 4 bases from V and 3 from J, leaving 16 bases between them. CDR3 nucleotides: TGTGCCAGCAGCCGGGACGGTAAAAGTTTCTACAATGAGCAGTTCTTC. Amino acid sequence: CASSRDGKSFYNEQFF.

The V gene is TRBV12-3 or TRBV12-4, the J gene TRBJ1-3; D uncertain. Trimming took off 3 bases at V and 0 bases at J, with 6 bases between the two ends. The length of the CDR3 is 14 residues. The CDR3 region has the DNA TGTGCCAGCAGTTTTGGTTACTCTGGAAACACCATATATTTT. Its translation is CASSFGYSGNTIYF.

This clonotype was counted a few times. The gene calls are TRBV5-5 and TRBJ1-4, with 11 bases identical to TRBD1. From germline, CDR1 is SGHKS and CDR2 YYEKEE (reference sequence). J was trimmed by 7 bases and V by 4 bases; bases with no gene match: 3. The CDR3 sequence is 14 residues long. The CDR3 DNA reads TGTGCCAGCAGCCTCGGGACAGGGGGTGAAAAACTGTTTTTT. It is translated as CASSLGTGGEKLFF.

The chain employs TRBV9 and TRBJ1-2; D is unresolved. Between the trimmed V and J ends, which lost 0 bases and 6 bases, there was a span of 6 bases. The germline gives CDR1 SGDLS, CDR2 YYNGEE. The CDR3 runs to 12 residues. The CDR3 sequence: CASSVGLDGYTF. The CDR3 bases are TGTGCCAGCAGCGTAGGTCTCGATGGCTACACCTTC.

This chain uses TRBV20-1 with TRBJ2-7, with D possibly being TRBD1 (5 bases). Germline V gene lookup returns CDR1 DFQATT and CDR2 SNEGSKA (reference sequence). This CDR3 spans 13 amino acids. V was shortened by 3 bases and J by 4 bases, with 13 bases between the two germline ends. The CDR3 DNA reads as TGCAGTGCTAGGCTGCTCCAGGGATACGAGCAGTACTTC. It is translated as CSARLLQGYEQYF.

This clonotype was recorded at least ten times. The chain has TRBV2 and TRBJ2-5; 8 nucleotides match TRBD1. Germline V gene data show CDR1 as SNHLY and CDR2 as FYNNEI. J gave up 0 bases and V 6 bases, and 6 bases lay outside the gene matches. There are 15 residues in the CDR3. CDR3 sequence (DNA): TGTGCCAGCAGGTGGACAGGGAGATACCAAGAGACCCAGTACTTC. It codes for CASRWTGRYQETQYF. The full variable domain, with the rest looked up from reference TRBV2 and TRBJ2-5, is EPEVTQTPSHQVTQMGQEVILRCVPISNHLYFYWYRQILGQKVEFLVSFYNNEISEKSEIFDDQFSVERPDGSNFTLKIRSTKLEDSAMYFCASRWTGRYQETQYFGPGTRLLVL.